These 13 T cell receptor beta chains came from one sample sequenced in a study of type 1 regulatory T cells. TCRdb ran MiXCR on the reads and lists one entry per CDR3 protein. The sample includes approximately 97,000 distinct CDR3 sequences, roughly 31% seen only once; the top ten take around 2.2%. Sequencing was done on a sample of CD4+ T cells, either the whole sample or a sorted fraction (not recorded which). The receptors originated from a human donor in good health.

The chain has TRBV12-3 or TRBV12-4 and TRBJ2-5; D call uncertain. The CDR3 consists of 13 residues. Trimming cost V 2 bases and J 1 base, with 5 bases left between them. The CDR3 spells CASSLFSQETQYF. CDR3 coding DNA: TGTGCCAGCAGTTTATTCTCCCAAGAGACCCAGTACTTC.

The V gene is TRBV24-1, the J gene TRBJ2-1; TRBD2 agrees at 7 bases. Germline values: CDR1 KGHDR, CDR2 SFDVKD. With 0 bases clipped from V and 3 bases from J, the junction kept 4 bases outside the gene matches. This CDR3 is 16 amino acids long. The CDR3 DNA is TGTGCCACCAGTGATTTGGTTGCTAGCGGCTACAATGAGCAGTTCTTC. Its translation is CATSDLVASGYNEQFF.

This clonotype has just a few counts. The V and J genes are TRBV11-2 and TRBJ2-3; D is possibly TRBD1 (6 bases). Trimming took off 6 bases at V and 1 base at J, with 8 bases between the two ends. CDR1 is SGHAT and CDR2 is FQNNGV in the germline V gene. The CDR3 is made up of 13 amino acids. The CDR3 DNA is TGTGCCAGCAGGGCAGGGGGCACAGATACGCAGTATTTT. It yields the protein CASRAGGTDTQYF.

A few counts support this clonotype. This chain links TRBV28 with TRBJ1-4; D is unresolved. Germline V CDR1 and CDR2: MDHEN, SYDVKM. Between the trimmed V and J ends, which lost 6 bases and 4 bases, there was a span of 6 bases. CDR3 size: 12 residues. Here the CDR3 reads CASRDLNEKLFF. The DNA for the CDR3 is TGTGCCAGCAGGGACCTTAATGAAAAACTGTTTTTT.

The chain uses TRBV6-5 and TRBJ2-7, with 10 bases that match TRBD2. This CDR3 spans 15 amino acids. The germline CDR1 and CDR2 sequences are MNHEY and SVGAGI. The J segment lost 1 base and the V segment lost 2 bases, leaving 2 bases of the junction unmatched. The CDR3 sequence is CASSYGTSVSYEQYF. CDR3 in DNA: TGTGCCAGCAGTTACGGGACTAGCGTTTCCTACGAGCAGTACTTC.

The chain has TRBV5-1 and TRBJ2-2; D is unclear. The CDR3 totals 15 residues. V lost 1 base and J lost 0, with 7 bases in between. Germline V gives CDR1 SGHRS, CDR2 YFSETQ. DNA of the CDR3: TGCGCCAGCAGCTTGAACAGCGCGAACACCGGGGAGCTGTTTTTT. It encodes CASSLNSANTGELFF.

The rearrangement uses TRBV12-3 or TRBV12-4 and TRBJ2-1; 8 bases are a match to TRBD2. V dropped 0 bases and J dropped 7; count of bases not matched to a gene: 5. The CDR3 sequence is 15 residues long. The DNA of the CDR3 is TGTGCCAGCAGTTTAGCGGGACTAGATCAGAATGAGCAGTTCTTC. It encodes CASSLAGLDQNEQFF.

Many counts were recorded for this clonotype. For the CDR3, the DNA is TGTGCCAGCAGCTTAGCAGCGGGATACACCGGGGAGCTGTTTTTT. This sequence encodes CASSLAAGYTGELFF. The chain joins TRBV7-2 to TRBJ2-2, with 7 bases lining up with TRBD2. The CDR3 length is 15 residues. Unmatched junction bases numbered 1, after V lost 0 bases and J lost 3 bases. The V gene's germline CDR1 is SGHTA and CDR2 FQGNSA.

The V gene is TRBV20-1, the J gene TRBJ2-1; D possibly corresponds to TRBD2 (6 bases). The V gene's germline CDR1 is DFQATT and CDR2 SNEGSKA (reference sequence). Deletions cut 6 bases from V and 3 bases from J, with 21 bases between. This CDR3 is 16 amino acids long. For the CDR3, the DNA is TGCAGTGCCCTAACGAACCGGGACTGGGACTACAATGAGCAGTTCTTC. This codes for CSALTNRDWDYNEQFF.

This chain uses TRBV2 with TRBJ2-7, with 7 positions matching TRBD2. The CDR3 consists of 15 residues. V lost 7 bases and J lost 2; bases outside the gene matches: 11. The germline V gene encodes CDR1 SNHLY and CDR2 FYNNEI. This chain's CDR3 is CASKTMIGLAYEQYF. The CDR3, as DNA: TGTGCCAGCAAAACTATGATCGGACTAGCCTACGAGCAGTACTTC.

This clonotype was observed a few times. V gene TRBV20-1 combines with J gene TRBJ2-5; TRBD1 matches 8 bases. Germline V gene lookup returns CDR1 DFQATT and CDR2 SNEGSKA (reference sequence). The trim removed 6 bases at V and 4 bases at J, leaving 10 bases unmatched. The CDR3 contains 14 residues. The CDR3 region has the DNA TGCAGTGCCCCTGTTGCAGGGGGCGGAGAGACCCAGTACTTC. Translation: CSAPVAGGGETQYF.

In its sample, this clonotype was seen a few times. The chain joins TRBV5-4 to TRBJ2-1; D might be TRBD1 or TRBD2, each matching 5 bases. Trimming cost V 0 bases and J 9 bases, with 7 bases left between them. Germline loops: CDR1 SGHNT, CDR2 YYREEE (reference sequence). The length of the CDR3 is 12 residues. CDR3 region: CASSLAGGEQFF. CDR3 coding DNA: TGTGCCAGCAGCTTGGCTGGGGGTGAGCAGTTCTTC.

The chain combines TRBV7-2 with TRBJ1-2; 11 bases map to TRBD1. With V trimmed by 5 bases and J by 7 bases, 3 bases remained unmatched. Germline lookup yields CDR1 SGHTA and CDR2 FQGNSA. The CDR3 has 13 amino acids. CDR3 DNA: TGTGCCAGCAGCAAGGGACAGGGGGTTGGCTACACCTTC. It specifies CASSKGQGVGYTF.